These T cell receptor beta chains were read from a single sample in a study of cytomegalovirus exposure and HLA in healthy donors. Using immunoSEQ multiplex PCR, the repertoire was profiled, and TCRdb retains in-frame clones only, with some absent. The data hold around 150,000 clones, with under 80% observed a single time. Sequenced material: PBMCs. The source is a female donor in good health and CMV-seronegative. Both conserved end residues are part of each CDR3. A D gene is named only where the DNA matches it firmly. Clone size is given for some rows only: seen once, a few or many times, or a class if the clone is expanded.

d_call j_call clone_size v_call cdr3_length cdr3_aa cdr3_nt
TRBD2 TRBJ2-5 NA TRBV2 15 CASSDGGGPRETQYF TGTGCCAGCAGTGATGGCGGGGGGCCGAGGGAGACCCAGTACTTC
TRBD1 TRBJ2-2 NA TRBV5-1 15 CASSTGTGTTGELFF TGCGCCAGCAGCACGGGGACAGGGACAACCGGGGAGCTGTTTTTT
NA TRBJ1-5 NA TRBV5-1 14 CASSLDDAGQPQHF TGCGCCAGCAGCTTGGACGACGCGGGTCAGCCCCAGCATTTT
TRBD1 TRBJ1-2 NA TRBV19 14 CASSLTGGWGGYTF TGTGCCAGTAGTCTTACAGGGGGCTGGGGCGGCTACACCTTC
TRBD2 TRBJ2-1 NA TRBV7-2 16 CASSIVGSGAYNEQFF TGTGCCAGCAGCATAGTAGGTAGCGGGGCCTACAATGAGCAGTTCTTC
NA TRBJ2-7 once TRBV7-9 16 CSSSSTGTSSSYEQYF TGTTCCAGCAGCTCTACCGGGACATCGAGCTCCTACGAGCAGTACTTC
NA TRBJ1-3 NA TRBV5-1 15 CASSLVGVPGNTIYF TGCGCCAGCAGCTTGGTGGGAGTCCCTGGAAACACCATATATTTT
TRBD1 TRBJ1-5 few TRBV4-1 14 CASSQGQGYQPQHF TGCGCCAGCAGCCAAGGACAGGGGTATCAGCCCCAGCATTTT
TRBD1 TRBJ1-2 few TRBV5-6 18 CASSFKGTEGAFSYGYTF TGTGCCAGCAGCTTTAAGGGGACAGAGGGAGCTTTCTCCTATGGCTACACCTTC
TRBD2 TRBJ2-5 NA TRBV5-1 16 CASSGGLAGYQETQYF TGCGCCAGCAGCGGAGGACTAGCGGGGTATCAAGAGACCCAGTACTTC
NA TRBJ1-2 NA TRBV6-5 12 CASSPGTWGYTF TGTGCCAGCAGTCCCGGGACATGGGGCTACACCTTC
TRBD1 TRBJ1-5 few TRBV28 15 CASSSTGGSNQPQHF TGTGCCAGCAGTTCGACAGGGGGCAGCAATCAGCCCCAGCATTTT
NA TRBJ2-1 few TRBV11-2 15 CASSRPGFPYNEQFF TGTGCCAGCAGCCGACCAGGATTCCCGTACAATGAGCAGTTCTTC
TRBD1 TRBJ2-3 NA TRBV5-1 18 CASSLGFGGQGLTDTQYF TGCGCCAGCAGCTTGGGATTCGGGGGACAGGGCCTCACAGATACGCAGTATTTT
TRBD2 TRBJ2-3 NA TRBV7-2 17 CASSLVSSGGILNTQYF TGTGCCAGCAGCTTAGTGTCTAGCGGGGGGATTTTAAATACGCAGTATTTT
NA TRBJ2-7 NA TRBV11-2 12 CASSQSAYEQYF TGTGCCAGCAGCCAGTCAGCCTACGAGCAGTACTTC
NA TRBJ1-2 NA TRBV4-2 13 CASSHTPNYGYTF TGTGCCAGCAGTCACACACCGAACTATGGCTACACCTTC
TRBD2 TRBJ2-5 NA TRBV5-4 15 CASRGTSGTGETQYF TGTGCCAGCAGAGGGACTAGCGGGACTGGGGAGACCCAGTACTTC
NA TRBJ2-6 NA TRBV7-8 17 CASSSTVQGSGANVLTF TGTGCCAGCAGCTCAACGGTACAGGGCTCAGGGGCCAACGTCCTGACTTTC
NA TRBJ2-2 NA TRBV4-1 16 CASSQHRQANTGELFF TGCGCCAGCAGCCAACATCGGCAGGCGAACACCGGGGAGCTGTTTTTT
NA TRBJ2-1 NA TRBV7-2 12 CASSLERVEQFF TGTGCCAGCAGCTTAGAGCGCGTCGAGCAGTTCTTC
NA TRBJ1-4 once TRBV7-9 14 CASSHGRGDEKLFF TGTGCCAGCAGCCACGGGAGGGGGGATGAAAAACTGTTTTTT
NA TRBJ2-5 NA TRBV5-4 15 CASSRNVGVGETQYF TGTGCCAGCAGCCGCAACGTAGGGGTCGGGGAGACCCAGTACTTC
TRBD2 TRBJ2-7 NA TRBV11-2 18 CASSFFVGTSGRIYEQYF TGTGCCAGCAGCTTTTTCGTAGGGACTAGCGGGAGAATCTACGAGCAGTACTTC
TRBD1 TRBJ1-1 NA TRBV5-6 15 CASSPSRGRDTEAFF TGTGCCAGCAGTCCGTCGAGGGGGCGGGACACTGAAGCTTTCTTT
NA TRBJ1-2 once TRBV6-5 14 CASSYSRGNYGYTF TGTGCCAGCAGTTACTCGAGAGGGAACTATGGCTACACCTTC
NA TRBJ2-1 NA TRBV7-8 15 CASSLGSGSYNEQFF TGTGCCAGCAGCCTAGGGTCCGGCTCCTACAATGAGCAGTTCTTC
NA TRBJ1-4 NA TRBV14 13 CASSQVQGGKLFF TGTGCCAGCAGCCAAGTTCAGGGAGGAAAACTGTTTTTT
NA TRBJ2-2 NA TRBV7-3 15 CASSSPGALTGELFF TGTGCCAGCAGCTCCCCAGGGGCCCTCACCGGGGAGCTGTTTTTT
NA TRBJ1-1 once TRBV12-5 13 CASGLGGYTEAFF TGTGCTAGTGGTTTGGGCGGCTACACTGAAGCTTTCTTT
TRBD1 TRBJ1-6 NA TRBV30 13 CACMTGYNSPLHF TGTGCCTGTATGACAGGGTATAATTCACCCCTCCACTTT
NA TRBJ1-6 NA TRBV10-1 15 CASSDGSSYNSPLHF TGCGCCAGCAGTGACGGTAGCTCCTATAATTCACCCCTCCACTTT
TRBD1 TRBJ2-7 NA TRBV10-1 15 CASTLRGTVTYEQYF TGCGCCAGCACCTTGAGGGGGACAGTCACCTACGAGCAGTACTTC
NA TRBJ1-1 NA TRBV6-5 12 CASSLGVTEAFF TGTGCCAGCAGTTTGGGAGTCACTGAAGCTTTCTTT
TRBD1 TRBJ2-7 NA TRBV5-1 16 CASSLEALGQGGEQYF TGCGCCAGCAGCTTGGAAGCTTTGGGACAGGGCGGCGAGCAGTACTTC
TRBD1 TRBJ1-5 NA TRBV7-2 14 CASSVRQGTQPQHF TGTGCCAGCAGCGTTCGACAGGGCACTCAGCCCCAGCATTTT
NA TRBJ1-6 NA TRBV10-2 13 CASGSSYNSPLHF TGCGCCAGTGGCAGCTCCTATAATTCACCCCTCCACTTT
NA TRBJ2-1 NA TRBV6-6 14 CASSYSLTGHEQFF TGTGCCAGCAGTTACTCCCTGACAGGCCATGAGCAGTTCTTC
TRBD1 TRBJ2-7 NA TRBV6-1 15 CASRVPVDRGHEQYF TGTGCCAGCAGGGTCCCGGTGGACAGGGGCCACGAGCAGTACTTC
NA TRBJ2-7 NA TRBV5-1 13 CASSLDRHYEQYF TGCGCCAGCAGCTTGGACAGACACTACGAGCAGTACTTC
TRBD1 TRBJ1-2 NA TRBV5-1 13 CASSLAGGYGYTF TGCGCCAGCAGCTTGGCAGGGGGCTATGGCTACACCTTC
TRBD2 TRBJ2-5 NA TRBV19 15 CASSLSGRDRETQYF TGTGCCAGTAGCTTGAGCGGGAGGGACAGGGAGACCCAGTACTTC
TRBD2 TRBJ2-2 once TRBV7-2 18 CASSSYLAGGLNTGELFF TGTGCCAGCAGCTCCTATTTAGCGGGGGGGTTGAACACCGGGGAGCTGTTTTTT